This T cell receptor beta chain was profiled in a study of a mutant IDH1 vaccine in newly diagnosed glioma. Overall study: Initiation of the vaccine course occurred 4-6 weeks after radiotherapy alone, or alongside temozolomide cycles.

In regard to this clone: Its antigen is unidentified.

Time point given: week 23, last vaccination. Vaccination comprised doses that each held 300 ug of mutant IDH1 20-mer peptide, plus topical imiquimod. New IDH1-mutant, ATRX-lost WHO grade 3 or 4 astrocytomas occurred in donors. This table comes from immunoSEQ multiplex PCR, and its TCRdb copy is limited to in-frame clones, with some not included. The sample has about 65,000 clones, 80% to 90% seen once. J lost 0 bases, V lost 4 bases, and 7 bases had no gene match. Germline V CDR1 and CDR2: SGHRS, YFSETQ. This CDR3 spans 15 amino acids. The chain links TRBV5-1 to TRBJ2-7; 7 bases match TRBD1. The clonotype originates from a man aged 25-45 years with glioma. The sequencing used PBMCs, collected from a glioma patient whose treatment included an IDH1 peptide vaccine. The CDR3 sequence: CASSLEGANSYEQYF. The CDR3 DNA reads TGCGCCAGCAGCCTTGAGGGGGCAAACTCCTACGAGCAGTACTTC.